The present entry profiles one T cell receptor beta chain with its context. It lacks a known antigen. Nothing much larger sits one base from this clone, and base qualities are not available. The data originate from a study of T cell repertoires in cytomegalovirus infection (dated by TCRdb to the late 2010s). About the study as a whole: Because public TCR beta signatures pointed to carriage of CMV infection together with the matching HLA type, the HLA type of each donor mattered for the analysis.

Sequenced using an Illumina HiSeq 1500. The raw public reads went through TCRdb reprocessing: fastp at Q25, MiXCR clone calling, in-frame beta chains kept. Under each unique CDR3 protein, matching rows form one entry showing the most common genes and DNA. The sample data list hundreds of thousands of distinct CDR3 sequences, and about 24% of these were observed just once. Clones ranked in the top ten supply roughly 8% of the sample. At the junction V is shortened by 1 base and J by 9 bases, with 19 bases in between. The CDR3 covers 16 residues, taking in both the cysteine and the phenylalanine. The entry retains the CDR3 DNA only, 48 bases that are in frame from base 1. The research as a whole found: Cumulative frequency of public TCR beta family members discriminated carriers of CMV infection plus the relevant HLA type in this cohort and an independent approximately 350-donor cohort. The ex vivo response was dominated by HLA-C-restricted CMV-specific TCR beta clonotypes, which also provided the single most frequent clonotype in two of eight donors.

This clonotype was obtained from a human donor in good health (CMV status not recorded). Some clones in this sample may be carry-over from other donors' samples. Here the chain combines TRBV12-3 or TRBV12-4 and TRBJ2-1; matching of 6 bases hints at TRBD2 as the D gene. Specimen: CD8+ T cells from PBMCs. Here is the DNA: TGTGCCAGCAGTTTAGGGGGTTGGGGGGTTGTAGTTGAGCAGTTCTTC. Its coded protein is CASSLGGWGVVVEQFF.